This TCR beta chain was documented in a study of T cell responses to AZD1222 COVID-19 vaccine (dated by TCRdb to the early 2020s). Looking at the study overall: A total of 230 to 250 trial participants underwent TCR sequencing, of whom 200 to 220 had received two doses of AZD1222 and around 26 had received two doses of the MenACWY control vaccine. Trial participants were enrolled by age into subgroups of 18-55, 56-69 and 70-plus years, and 148, 28 and 57 TCR-sequenced participants, respectively, were included in these subgroups.

V is clipped by 2 bases and J by 5 bases, and the sequence between their germline boundaries is 10 bases long. Based on the germline V gene (reference sequence), the CDR1 and CDR2 sequences are SGHNT and YYREEE. From the cysteine through the phenylalanine, the CDR3 covers 14 amino acids. Only the CDR3 DNA is retained, 42 bases long and in frame from the first base. The sample's time point label, decoded: about 28 days (+/-7) after the second vaccine dose. AZD1222 recipients with second doses at about 4 weeks or about 12 weeks were pooled, because spike-specific TCR depth and breadth did not differ between schedules. Vaccinee samples came from UK trials COV001 and COV002, including a single-blind randomized controlled phase 2/3 trial of AZD1222 (ChAdOx1 nCoV-19) in healthy adults. Trial participant PBMC samples were collected at day 0 and day 28 after the second dose for TCRbeta chain sequencing.

Summary of the overall study and its limitations: Conclusions about previously exposed vaccinees were limited because only a handful of AZD1222 recipients were SARS-CoV-2 seropositive at baseline. After two AZD1222 doses, spike-specific TCR breadth and depth were significantly higher than at day 0 and than in MenACWY recipients. Nearly half of unique spike-specific TCRs reportedly recognized epitopes outside regions mutated in the B.1.351 and B.1.1.7 variants. Vaccine-associated CD4 TCRs spanned the whole spike protein, with dominant responses in regions 160-218 and 743-854. Most participants were white British and females outnumbered males, and the authors suggested that clonal diversity may have been underestimated. No day 14 peak-response samples were available, so repertoires were characterized only after the peak T cell response. The 56-69-year group was small, and its depth increase did not reach significance, likely because of low power.

The CDR3 regions of human TCRbeta chains were subjected to immunosequencing. The original methods were these. Repertoire TCRs were checked for matches against a reference library of SARS-CoV-2-specific TCRs that had been generated using the MIRA antigen-specificity platform. Breadth was defined as the fraction of unique TCRs that were SARS-CoV-2-associated, and depth was defined as the fraction of total T cells that were SARS-CoV-2-associated. Using the MIRA data, every spike-specific TCR was mapped to the spike region that the TCR reacted to and assigned to either a CD4 or a CD8 class. Log10-transformed breadth and depth values were compared by one-way ANOVA with Sidak's multiple comparisons tests. TCRdb limited this immuneACCESS table to in-frame rearrangements with V and J called. A share of clones is missing; checked studies link under half to unresolved V genes, and the rest is unexplained. V, J and clone size are taken as reported in that table, and D and trimming were inferred from the DNA itself. This sample lists 150,000 to 160,000 clones; about nine tenths were detected once. The ten largest clonotypes hold roughly a tenth of the sample.

Remarks on this clone: Its antigen is not yet known. No much larger clone is present one base from it, and per-base qualities are unavailable.

Sequencing used peripheral blood, obtained 28 days after the second AZD1222 dose. This clonotype was obtained from an adult who received the AZD1222 COVID-19 vaccine. The sequence joins TRBV5-4 to TRBJ1-4; TRBD1 might be the D gene, on 6 matching bases. The CDR3 reads as follows: CASSFGGPNEKLFF. The DNA sequence follows: TGTGCCAGCAGCTTCGGGGGCCCGAATGAAAAACTGTTTTTT.